Described below is a single T cell receptor (beta chain) sequence and its context. Its antigen remains unknown. The junction shows a germline mismatch at one end, possibly a read error. This specimen belongs to a study of tumor-infiltrating lymphocytes in primary liver carcinoma. About the study: Productive TCRbeta reads per sample were roughly 3.5 to 7.13 million, not differing by tissue.

Study results and caveats: Tumor specimens were characterized by a significantly higher top-250-clone fraction than blood (p = 0.039).

Scientists recovered RNA and DNA together from around 18-30 mg of unsorted bulk tissue. Constant-region priming of roughly 500 ng total RNA yielded TCR beta cDNA. Three nested multiplex PCR rounds of slightly modified ARM-PCR generated TCR beta libraries. Two initial PCR rounds of about 11 cycles each paired TRBV1-TRBV30 forward primers with a C-beta reverse primer. TCRdb processed the multiplex PCR reads anew with MiXCR; each CDR3 protein has one entry. The data contain 90,000 to 150,000 distinct CDR3 sequences, less than 75% of them singletons. This CDR3 is 14 amino acids long. Germline CDR1 and CDR2: SGHAT and FQNNGV.

The chain is built from TRBV11-2 and TRBJ2-1; no reliable D call. The origin of this receptor is a woman between 55 and 75 years old with primary liver carcinoma and hepatitis B virus infection. Sequenced material: tumor-adjacent normal liver tissue. The CDR3 reads CASSLAGSLIEEFF. The DNA of the CDR3 is TGTGCCAGCAGCTTAGCCGGTAGTCTCATTGAGGAGTTCTTC.